These T cell receptor beta chains were read from a single sample in a study of CD8 T cells in ankylosing spondylitis. One entry per CDR3 protein, called by TCRdb with MiXCR from the 5' RACE reads. The data show over 150,000 distinct CDR3 sequences, roughly 18% seen once. Sequencing used blood, either unsorted or a sorted T cell fraction (not recorded which). All receptors derive from a male donor aged 10 to 35 with ankylosing spondylitis or in good health (not recorded which). CDR3s include the opening cysteine and the closing phenylalanine or tryptophan. The order of the fields is J gene, clone size, D gene, V gene, CDR3 DNA, CDR3 protein. D genes are given only for firm matches. Clone size is shown for a subset of rows, as once, few, many or a class of expanded clone.

>TRBJ1-1|few|TRBD1|TRBV7-2
TGTGCCAGCCGACAGGGGGCGGCCACTGAAGCTTTCTTT
CASRQGAATEAFF
>TRBJ2-7|-|-|TRBV20-1
TGCAGTGCTAGAGGGGGCAGTCAGGGCTACGAGCAGTACTTC
CSARGGSQGYEQYF
>TRBJ2-1|-|TRBD2|TRBV6-2/TRBV6-3
TGTGCCAGCAGTTACAGGAGCGGGAGCGGTTCCTACAATGAGCAGTTCTTC
CASSYRSGSGSYNEQFF
>TRBJ2-2|-|-|TRBV7-6
TGTGCCAGCAGCTATATGTCAAAGAACACCGGGGAGCTGTTTTTT
CASSYMSKNTGELFF
>TRBJ2-7|many|TRBD1|TRBV4-2
TGTGCCAGCAGCCAAGGACAGGGGCACTACGAGCAGTACTTC
CASSQGQGHYEQYF
>TRBJ2-7|many|-|TRBV5-5
TGTGCCAGCAGCTTAGAGGGGACCTACGAGCAGTACTTC
CASSLEGTYEQYF
>TRBJ2-1|many|-|TRBV29-1
TGCAGCTGGCGCAACAATGAGCAGTTCTTC
CSWRNNEQFF
>TRBJ1-5|-|TRBD1|TRBV20-1
TGCAGTGCTCCGCTGTGGACAGGGAACAATCAGCCCCAGCATTTT
CSAPLWTGNNQPQHF
>TRBJ2-7|many|TRBD2|TRBV6-6
TGTGCCAGCAGTACAGAAACCAGCGGGAATCCCTACGAGCAGTACTTC
CASSTETSGNPYEQYF
>TRBJ1-2|many|-|TRBV10-3
TGTGCCATCAGTGTCAGTAACTATGGCTACACCTTC
CAISVSNYGYTF
>TRBJ2-3|many|-|TRBV7-2
TGTGCCAGCAGCTTAGTAGCTACAAGCACAGATACGCAGTATTTT
CASSLVATSTDTQYF
>TRBJ2-3|-|-|TRBV29-1
TGCAGCGTTGGGCTGCCGCTCACAGATACGCAGTATTTT
CSVGLPLTDTQYF
>TRBJ1-5|many|-|TRBV7-9
TGTGCCAGCAGCCGACAAGAGGAGTACGAACAGCCCCAGCATTTT
CASSRQEEYEQPQHF
>TRBJ2-1|many|-|TRBV12-3/TRBV12-4
TGTGCCAGCATCCTATCGGGACACACAAGCAATGAGCAGTTCTTC
CASILSGHTSNEQFF
>TRBJ1-1|-|-|TRBV6-6
TGTGCCAGCAGCAACACGGGATGGAACACTGAAGCTTTCTTT
CASSNTGWNTEAFF
>TRBJ2-1|many|-|TRBV30
TGTGCCTGGAGTGACGGGTTAGGGGGAATGGGGTTCTTC
CAWSDGLGGMGFF
>TRBJ2-7|many|-|TRBV20-1
TGCAGTGCTACGGCTAGCAATTCCTACGAGCAGTACTTC
CSATASNSYEQYF
>TRBJ2-5|once|-|TRBV2
TGTGCCAGCGAGTGGGGTGTACAAGAGACCCAGTACTTC
CASEWGVQETQYF
>TRBJ2-6|many|TRBD2|TRBV6-1
TGTGCCAGCAGGCCACCGGGACTAGCGGGAGGGCCCTCTGGGGCCAACGTCCTGACTTTC
CASRPPGLAGGPSGANVLTF
>TRBJ2-2|many|TRBD2|TRBV20-1
TGCAGTGCTAGAGATTTGCGACTAGCCGAAACCGGGGAGCTGTTTTTT
CSARDLRLAETGELFF
>TRBJ2-7|many|-|TRBV18
TGTGCCAGCTCACTCACACGCGAGCAGTACTTC
CASSLTREQYF
>TRBJ1-2|many|-|TRBV29-1
TGCAGCGTTGAAGACAGGGATGGCTACACCTTC
CSVEDRDGYTF
>TRBJ1-4|many|-|TRBV15
TGTGCCACCAGCAATAATAGGGACCAGCTCAATGAAAAACTGTTTTTT
CATSNNRDQLNEKLFF
>TRBJ2-7|many|TRBD2|TRBV18
TGTGCCAGCTCATCGGGAGGGCGCTACGAGCAGTACTTC
CASSSGGRYEQYF
>TRBJ2-7|many|-|TRBV5-8
TGTGCCATCCTACTCTCGGGGTCTCGCTACGAGCAGTACTTC
CAILLSGSRYEQYF
>TRBJ2-5|medium-sized|-|TRBV7-9
TGTGCCAGCAGCTTCTTGGAGACCCAGTACTTC
CASSFLETQYF
>TRBJ1-2|many|TRBD1|TRBV20-1
TGCAGTGCTCATCCCGGGACAGACTATGGCTACACCTTC
CSAHPGTDYGYTF
>TRBJ2-2|many|-|TRBV7-9
TGTGCCAGCAGACCAACAGAGAACACCGGGGAGCTGTTTTTT
CASRPTENTGELFF
>TRBJ1-6|many|-|TRBV12-3/TRBV12-4
TGTGCCAGCAGTTCAGGGAATTCACCCCTCCACTTT
CASSSGNSPLHF
>TRBJ1-4|many|-|TRBV29-1
TGCAGCGTCGGACACACCGAAAAACTGTTTTTT
CSVGHTEKLFF
>TRBJ2-7|many|-|TRBV30
TGTGCCTGGAGTGTTGCTGAAAGGTACGAGCAGTACTTC
CAWSVAERYEQYF
>TRBJ2-7|many|-|TRBV5-1
TGCGCCAGCTTGGAGGGCCCTCCTTACGAGCAGTACTTC
CASLEGPPYEQYF
>TRBJ2-1|-|-|TRBV3-1
TGTGCCAGCAGCCAAGAAGGAAATCTCTACAATGAGCAGTTCTTC
CASSQEGNLYNEQFF
>TRBJ2-1|-|TRBD1|TRBV29-1
TGCAGCTCTTCGGGGACAGCCTACAATGAGCAGTTCTTC
CSSSGTAYNEQFF
>TRBJ2-2|few|-|TRBV11-3
TGTGCCAGCAGCTTGCTAGAGACCGGGGAGCTGTTTTTT
CASSLLETGELFF
>TRBJ2-1|-|-|TRBV20-1
TGCAGTGTTATGGACCAATTGAGGAATGAGCAGTTCTTC
CSVMDQLRNEQFF
>TRBJ1-3|few|-|TRBV6-6
TGTGCCAGCAGTTACACGAGCTCTGGAAACACCATATATTTT
CASSYTSSGNTIYF
>TRBJ2-3|many|-|TRBV7-9
TGTGCCGGAGATACGCAGTATTTT
CAGDTQYF
>TRBJ2-1|many|TRBD1|TRBV5-1
TGCGCCAGCAGCTTGGAGGGACAGGGGGCTCATGAGCAGTTCTTC
CASSLEGQGAHEQFF
>TRBJ2-7|many|-|TRBV28
TGTGCCAGCAGTCACCCGTGGTCGGAGGGGGGTTACGAGCAGTACTTC
CASSHPWSEGGYEQYF
>TRBJ2-3|-|-|TRBV29-1
TGCAGCGTTGAAGTTGATACGCAGTATTTT
CSVEVDTQYF
>TRBJ2-3|-|-|TRBV7-2
TGTGCCAGCAGCTTAAGAGAAAGCGCTGCAGATACGCAGTATTTT
CASSLRESAADTQYF
>TRBJ2-1|many|TRBD2|TRBV6-2/TRBV6-3
TGTGCCAGCAGTTACTCTCCGGCTAGCGGGATATACAATGAGCAGTTCTTC
CASSYSPASGIYNEQFF
>TRBJ1-3|many|-|TRBV4-2
TGTGCCAGCAGCGAGGGGGGGGTGGAAAACACCATATATTTT
CASSEGGVENTIYF